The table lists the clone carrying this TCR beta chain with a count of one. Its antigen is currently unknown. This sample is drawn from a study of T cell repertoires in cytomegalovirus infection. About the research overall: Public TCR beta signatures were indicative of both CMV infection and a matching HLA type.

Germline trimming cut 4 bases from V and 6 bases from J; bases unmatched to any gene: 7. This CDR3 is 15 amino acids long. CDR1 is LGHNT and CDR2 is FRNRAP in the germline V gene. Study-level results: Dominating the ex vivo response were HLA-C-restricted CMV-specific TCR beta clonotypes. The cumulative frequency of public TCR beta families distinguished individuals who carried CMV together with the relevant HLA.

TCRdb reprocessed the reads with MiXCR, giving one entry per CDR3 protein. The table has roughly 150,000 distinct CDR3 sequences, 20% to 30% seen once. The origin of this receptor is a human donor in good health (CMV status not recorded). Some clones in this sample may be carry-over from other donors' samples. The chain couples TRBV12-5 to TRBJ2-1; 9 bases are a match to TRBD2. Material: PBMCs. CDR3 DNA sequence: TGTGCTAGTGGTTCCGGGACTAGCAAGGGCAATGAGCAGTTCTTC. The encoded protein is CASGSGTSKGNEQFF.